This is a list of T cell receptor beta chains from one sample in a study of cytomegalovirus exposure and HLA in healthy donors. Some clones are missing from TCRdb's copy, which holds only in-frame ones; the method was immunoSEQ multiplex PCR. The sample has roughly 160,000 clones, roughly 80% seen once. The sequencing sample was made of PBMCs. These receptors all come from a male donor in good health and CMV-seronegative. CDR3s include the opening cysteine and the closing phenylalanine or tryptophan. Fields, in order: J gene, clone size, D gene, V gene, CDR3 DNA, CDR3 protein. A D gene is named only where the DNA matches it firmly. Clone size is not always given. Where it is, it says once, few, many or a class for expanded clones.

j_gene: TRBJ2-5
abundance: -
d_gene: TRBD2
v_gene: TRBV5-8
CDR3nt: TGTGCCAGCAGCTTGGGGACTAGCGGGGGGGAGACCCAGTACTTC
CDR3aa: CASSLGTSGGETQYF

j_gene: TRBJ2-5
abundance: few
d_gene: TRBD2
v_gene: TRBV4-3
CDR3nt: TGCGCCAGCAGCCAAGGACTAGCGGGGGGTAAAATGGAGACCCAGTACTTC
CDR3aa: CASSQGLAGGKMETQYF

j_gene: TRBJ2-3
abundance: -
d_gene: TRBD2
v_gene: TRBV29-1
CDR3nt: TGCAGCGTCCCTAGCGGCTACACAGATACGCAGTATTTT
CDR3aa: CSVPSGYTDTQYF

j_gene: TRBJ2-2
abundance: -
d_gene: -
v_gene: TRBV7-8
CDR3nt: TGTGCCAGCAGCCCTATCGCCGGGGAGCTGTTTTTT
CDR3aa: CASSPIAGELFF

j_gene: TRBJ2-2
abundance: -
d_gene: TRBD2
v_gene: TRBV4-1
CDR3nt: TGCGCCAGCAGCCAAGAAACTAGCGGGGCTTACACCGGGGAGCTGTTTTTT
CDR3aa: CASSQETSGAYTGELFF

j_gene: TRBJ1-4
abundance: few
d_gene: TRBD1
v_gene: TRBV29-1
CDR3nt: TGCAGCGTTAACACCGGGACAGGGGTTGAAAAACTGTTTTTT
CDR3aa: CSVNTGTGVEKLFF

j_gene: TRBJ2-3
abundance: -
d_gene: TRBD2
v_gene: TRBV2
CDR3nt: TGTGCCAGCACCTCGGGGGGAGGTGCACATGGGACGCAGTATTTT
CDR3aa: CASTSGGGAHGTQYF

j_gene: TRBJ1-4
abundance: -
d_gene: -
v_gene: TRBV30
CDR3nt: TGTGCCTGGAGTGGGACAGTTAATGAAAAACTGTTTTTT
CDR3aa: CAWSGTVNEKLFF

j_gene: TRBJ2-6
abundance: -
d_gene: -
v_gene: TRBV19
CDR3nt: TGTGCCAGTAGTATTTCAGGGGCGCCGGGGGCCAACGTCCTGACTTTC
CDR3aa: CASSISGAPGANVLTF

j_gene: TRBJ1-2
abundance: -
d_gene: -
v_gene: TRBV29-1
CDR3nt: TGCAGCGTTGAACACAGAGGGAACTATGGCTACACCTTC
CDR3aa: CSVEHRGNYGYTF

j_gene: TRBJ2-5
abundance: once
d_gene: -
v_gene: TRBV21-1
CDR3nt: TGTGCCAGCAGCAACCCCAACTCTTCCCAAGAGACCCAGTACTTC
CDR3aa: CASSNPNSSQETQYF

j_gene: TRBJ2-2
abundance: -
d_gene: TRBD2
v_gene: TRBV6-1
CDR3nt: TGTGCCAGCAGTGAAGGCCTAGCGGTTAACACCGGGGAGCTGTTTTTT
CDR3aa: CASSEGLAVNTGELFF

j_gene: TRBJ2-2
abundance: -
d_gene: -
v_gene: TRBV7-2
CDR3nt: TGTGCCAGCAGCGCGTTCGGTGGGGCCACCGGGGAGCTGTTTTTT
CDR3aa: CASSAFGGATGELFF

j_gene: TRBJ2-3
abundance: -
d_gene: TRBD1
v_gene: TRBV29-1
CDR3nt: TGCAGCGTTGTACAGGGGATACTGACCGATACGCAGTATTTT
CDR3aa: CSVVQGILTDTQYF

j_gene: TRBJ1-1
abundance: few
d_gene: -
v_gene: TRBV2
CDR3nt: TGTGCCAGCAGTGAGCCAGATGAAGCTTTCTTT
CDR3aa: CASSEPDEAFF

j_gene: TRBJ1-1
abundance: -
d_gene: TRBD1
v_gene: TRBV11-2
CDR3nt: TGTGCCAGCAGCCCTGGGACAGGGAGGTGGAACACTGAAGCTTTCTTT
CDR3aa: CASSPGTGRWNTEAFF

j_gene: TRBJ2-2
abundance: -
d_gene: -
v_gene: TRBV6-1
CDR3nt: TGTGCCAGTCGTGAGGGGGGGAGGAACACCGGGGAGCTGTTTTTT
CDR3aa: CASREGGRNTGELFF

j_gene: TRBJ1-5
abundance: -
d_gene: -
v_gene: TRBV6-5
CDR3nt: TGTGCCAGCCGGGATACCTATAGCAATCAGCCCCAGCATTTT
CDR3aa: CASRDTYSNQPQHF

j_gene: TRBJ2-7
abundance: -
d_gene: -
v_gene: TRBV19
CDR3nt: TGTGCCAGTAGTCCCCGACTAAGGAACGAGCAGTACTTC
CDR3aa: CASSPRLRNEQYF

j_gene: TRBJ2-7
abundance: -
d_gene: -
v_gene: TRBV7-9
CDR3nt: TGTGCCAGCAGCTTAGAAGGGGCAGGTGAGCAGTACTTC
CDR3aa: CASSLEGAGEQYF

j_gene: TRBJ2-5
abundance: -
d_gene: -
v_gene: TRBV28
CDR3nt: TGTGCCAGCACACAGGTCCCCGGCGAGACCCAGTACTTC
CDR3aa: CASTQVPGETQYF

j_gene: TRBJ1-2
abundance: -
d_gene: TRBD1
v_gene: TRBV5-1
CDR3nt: TGCGCCAGCAGCTTAGAAGTTCGGGACAGGGGTAACTATGGCTACACCTTC
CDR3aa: CASSLEVRDRGNYGYTF

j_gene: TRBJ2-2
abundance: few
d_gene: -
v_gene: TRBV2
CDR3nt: TGTGCCAGTCAGGCAAGTTCTGCCGGGGAGCTGTTTTTT
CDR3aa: CASQASSAGELFF

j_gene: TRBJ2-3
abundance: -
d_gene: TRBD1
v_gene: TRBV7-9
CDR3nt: TGTGCCAGCAGCTTGGACAGGGCAACAGATACGCAGTATTTT
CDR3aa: CASSLDRATDTQYF

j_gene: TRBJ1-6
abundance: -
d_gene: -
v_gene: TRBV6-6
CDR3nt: TGTGCCAGCAGTTACTCCCAACGGGAGGGTTCACCCCTCCACTTT
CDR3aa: CASSYSQREGSPLHF

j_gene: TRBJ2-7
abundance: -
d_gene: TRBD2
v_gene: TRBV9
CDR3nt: TGTGCCAGCAGCCCCGGGGAGGGGAACTACGAGCAGTACTTC
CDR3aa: CASSPGEGNYEQYF

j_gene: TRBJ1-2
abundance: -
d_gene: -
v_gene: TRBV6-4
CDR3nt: TGTGCCAGCAGAAACTGGAGCGGGGACTATGGCTACACCTTC
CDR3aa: CASRNWSGDYGYTF

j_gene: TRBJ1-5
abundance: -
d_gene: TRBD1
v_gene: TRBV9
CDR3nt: TGTGCCAGCAGCACTGGGACAGGGAACAATCAGCCCCAGCATTTT
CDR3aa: CASSTGTGNNQPQHF

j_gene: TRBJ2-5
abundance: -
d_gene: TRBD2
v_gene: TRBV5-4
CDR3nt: TGTGCCAGCAGCTTTAGCGGGGCGGAGACCCAGTACTTC
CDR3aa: CASSFSGAETQYF

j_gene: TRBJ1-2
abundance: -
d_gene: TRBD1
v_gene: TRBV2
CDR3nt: TGTGCCAGCAGGGACAGGGGCGGCTACACCTTC
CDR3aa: CASRDRGGYTF

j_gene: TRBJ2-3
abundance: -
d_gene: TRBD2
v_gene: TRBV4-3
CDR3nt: TGCGCCAGCAGCCAAGACGGGGGGGTTCCCTTTTTGGATACGCAGTATTTT
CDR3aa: CASSQDGGVPFLDTQYF

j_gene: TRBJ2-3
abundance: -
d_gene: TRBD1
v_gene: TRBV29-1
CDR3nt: TGCAGCGTGGTATTCGGACAGGGAAGGTTCAAAGATACGCAGTATTTT
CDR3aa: CSVVFGQGRFKDTQYF

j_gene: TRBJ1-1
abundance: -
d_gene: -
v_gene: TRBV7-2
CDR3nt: TGTGCCAGCAGCTTAGAGTATCGGTTTACGGGTCCTGAAGCTTTCTTT
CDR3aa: CASSLEYRFTGPEAFF

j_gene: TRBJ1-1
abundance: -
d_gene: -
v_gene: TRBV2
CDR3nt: TGTGCCAGCAGTGAAGGGGCTAACACTGAAGCTTTCTTT
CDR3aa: CASSEGANTEAFF

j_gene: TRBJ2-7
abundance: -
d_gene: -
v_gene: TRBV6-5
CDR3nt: TGTGCCAGCAGTCAGACAGGAGTCTCCTACGAGCAGTACTTC
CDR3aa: CASSQTGVSYEQYF

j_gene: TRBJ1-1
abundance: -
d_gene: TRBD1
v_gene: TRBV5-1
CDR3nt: TGCGCCAGCAGCTTACTCGTCCGGGACAGGGGCATGAACACTGAAGCTTTCTTT
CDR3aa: CASSLLVRDRGMNTEAFF

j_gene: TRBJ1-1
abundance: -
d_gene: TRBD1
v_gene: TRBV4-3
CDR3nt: TGCGCCAGCAGCCAAGACAGGGGGGTTACCACTGAAGCTTTCTTT
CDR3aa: CASSQDRGVTTEAFF

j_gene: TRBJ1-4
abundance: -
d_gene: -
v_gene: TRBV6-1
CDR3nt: TGTGCAGGATCGGACTCGAATGAAAAACTGTTTTTT
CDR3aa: CAGSDSNEKLFF

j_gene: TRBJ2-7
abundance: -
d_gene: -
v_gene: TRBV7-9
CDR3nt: TGTTCCAGCAGCCAGAACTCCTACGAGCAGTACTTC
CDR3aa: CSSSQNSYEQYF

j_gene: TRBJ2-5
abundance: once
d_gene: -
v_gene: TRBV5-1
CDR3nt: TGCGCCAGCAGCTTGAGGCTAGGCGGGGAGACCCAGTACTTC
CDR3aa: CASSLRLGGETQYF

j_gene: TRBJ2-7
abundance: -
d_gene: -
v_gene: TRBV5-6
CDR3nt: TGTGCCAGCAGCTGGTTGCCTCAATCGGAGAACTACGAGCAGTACTTC
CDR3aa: CASSWLPQSENYEQYF

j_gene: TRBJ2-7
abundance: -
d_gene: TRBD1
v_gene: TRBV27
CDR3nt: TGTGCCAGCAGCTCCGGCCGGGACAGATTCTACGAGCAGTACTTC
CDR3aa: CASSSGRDRFYEQYF

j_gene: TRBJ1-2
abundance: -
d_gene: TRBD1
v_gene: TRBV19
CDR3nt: TGTGCCAGTACGAGGGACAGTTACTATGGCTACACCTTC
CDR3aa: CASTRDSYYGYTF

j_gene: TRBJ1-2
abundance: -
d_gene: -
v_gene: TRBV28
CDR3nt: TGTGCCAGCAGTTTATCTTCAGGGGTCTATGGCTACACCTTC
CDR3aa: CASSLSSGVYGYTF

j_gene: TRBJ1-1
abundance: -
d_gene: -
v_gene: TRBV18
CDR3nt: TGTGCCAGCTCACCGGGGCGGGGGGTGAACACTGAAGCTTTCTTT
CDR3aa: CASSPGRGVNTEAFF

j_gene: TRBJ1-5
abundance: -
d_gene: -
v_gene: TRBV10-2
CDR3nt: TGCGCCAGCAGTGACGTACAGAAGCAGCCCCAGCATTTT
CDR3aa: CASSDVQKQPQHF

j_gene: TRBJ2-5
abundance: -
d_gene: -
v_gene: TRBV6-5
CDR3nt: TGTGCCAGCTCGAACACAAACCAAGAGACCCAGTACTTC
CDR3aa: CASSNTNQETQYF

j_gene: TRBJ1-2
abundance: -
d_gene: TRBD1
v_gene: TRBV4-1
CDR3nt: TGCGCCAGCAGCCAAGATCCCCCAGGGGGATTCTATGGCTACACCTTC
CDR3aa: CASSQDPPGGFYGYTF

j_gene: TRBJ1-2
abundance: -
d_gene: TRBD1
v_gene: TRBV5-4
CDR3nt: TGTGCCAGCAGCCTACAGGGGTTTAGAAACTATGGCTACACCTTC
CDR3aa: CASSLQGFRNYGYTF

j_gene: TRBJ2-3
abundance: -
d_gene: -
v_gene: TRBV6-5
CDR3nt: TGTGCAAGCACTGAGGGTCATACGCAGTATTTT
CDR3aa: CASTEGHTQYF

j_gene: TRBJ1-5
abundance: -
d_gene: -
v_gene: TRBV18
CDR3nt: TGTGCCAGCTCCCTGGTCTTCGGTCAGCCCCAGCATTTT
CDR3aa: CASSLVFGQPQHF

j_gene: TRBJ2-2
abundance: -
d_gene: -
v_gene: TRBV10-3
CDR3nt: TGTGCCATCAGTGGGACAGACGGGGTGACCGGGGAGCTGTTTTTT
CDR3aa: CAISGTDGVTGELFF